A single sample is the source of the 10 T cell receptor beta chains below, sequenced in a study of blood T cell repertoires in COVID-19. Sequenced by immunoSEQ multiplex PCR; TCRdb stores in-frame clones only, minus some. The sample lists 120,000 or so clones, around 89% occurring once. Sequencing used peripheral blood. All receptors come from a human donor in a cohort sampled during active COVID-19.

The gene calls are TRBV13 and TRBJ2-7, with TRBD2 matching 13 bases. The ends lost 5 bases at V and 6 bases at J; junction bases unmatched: 7. The CDR3 sequence is 15 residues long. From germline, CDR1 is PRHDT and CDR2 FYEKMQ (reference sequence). This CDR3 is CASSETSGRALEQYF. CDR3 bases: TGTGCCAGCAGCGAAACTAGCGGGAGGGCCCTCGAGCAGTACTTC.

The CDR3 nucleotides read TGTGCCAGCTCACCGGGGCTAGTTGGAGAGACCCAGTACTTC. Protein product: CASSPGLVGETQYF. This chain connects TRBV18 to TRBJ2-5; possibly TRBD1 for D (5 bases). The length of the CDR3 is 14 residues. The germline V and J ends were trimmed by 3 bases and 4 bases, with 12 bases remaining between them. Germline CDR1 is KGHSH and CDR2 is LQKENI. Supplemented by reference TRBV18 and TRBJ2-5, the full variable domain reads NAGVMQNPRHLVRRRGQEARLRCSPMKGHSHVYWYRQLPEEGLKFMVYLQKENIIDESGMPKERFSAEFPKEGPSILRIQQVVRGDSAAYFCASSPGLVGETQYFGPGTRLLVL.

This rearrangement joins TRBV4-1 to TRBJ1-1; 8 nucleotides agree with TRBD1. The CDR3 has 16 amino acids. Per the germline V gene, CDR1 is MGHRA and CDR2 is YSYEKL. The junction had 5 bases not matched to a gene; V was cut back by 2 bases and J by 0 bases. As DNA, the CDR3 is TGCGCCAGCAGCCAACCCTACAGGGGGGTGAACACTGAAGCTTTCTTT. Its translation is CASSQPYRGVNTEAFF.

V and J are TRBV6-2 or TRBV6-3 and TRBJ1-5; tentatively, D is TRBD1 (5 bases). The CDR3 sequence is 14 residues long. The V end lost 1 base, the J end lost 6 bases, and 10 bases lay between the germline ends. From germline, CDR1 is MNHEY and CDR2 SVGEGT. The CDR3 spells CASSYFWGGQPQHF. The DNA of the CDR3 is TGTGCCAGCAGTTACTTCTGGGGCGGTCAGCCCCAGCATTTT.

V usage is TRBV5-6 and J usage is TRBJ1-1; D remains ambiguous. V was shortened by 0 bases and J by 5 bases, with 5 bases between the two germline ends. This CDR3 spans 12 amino acids. The germline CDR1 and CDR2 sequences are SGHDT and YYEEEE. CDR3 DNA sequence: TGTGCCAGCAGCTTGGGCAGGACTGAAGCTTTCTTT. Protein product: CASSLGRTEAFF.

The CDR3 reads CASSLSAGVVETQYF. CDR3 nucleotide sequence: TGTGCCAGCAGTTTATCAGCAGGGGTGGTAGAGACCCAGTACTTC. The chain combines TRBV27 with TRBJ2-5; TRBD1 is a possible D gene (6 bases). V was shortened by 0 bases and J by 4 bases, with 12 bases between the two germline ends. This CDR3 region has 15 residues. Germline V CDR1 and CDR2: MNHEY, SMNVEV (reference sequence).

This clone was recorded once. The V gene is TRBV28, the J gene TRBJ1-3; no clear D. Germline V gene data show CDR1 as MDHEN and CDR2 as SYDVKM. This CDR3 is built from 14 residues. V lost 8 bases and J 0 bases, leaving 11 bases between the germline ends. CDR3 DNA: TGTGCCAGCGCCAGTCTCTTCTCTGGAAACACCATATATTTT. Encoded protein: CASASLFSGNTIYF.

The chain combines TRBV5-1 with TRBJ1-4, with 7 bases matching TRBD1. CDR1 and CDR2 from the germline V gene are SGHRS and YFSETQ. J lost 6 bases, V lost 3 bases, and 8 bases had no gene match. The CDR3 length is 15 residues. For the CDR3, the DNA is TGCGCCAGCAGCTGGAGACAGGGTACGGATGAAAAACTGTTTTTT. It is translated as CASSWRQGTDEKLFF.

The V and J genes are TRBV3-1 (or the pseudogene TRBV3-2) and TRBJ2-1, with 15 bases lining up with TRBD2. The CDR3 has 21 residues. The V gene's germline CDR1 is LGHDT and CDR2 YNNKEL (reference sequence). V dropped 2 bases and J dropped 2; count of bases not matched to a gene: 13. The CDR3 is CASSQKRGLAGGLGAYNEQFF. For the CDR3, the DNA is TGTGCCAGCAGCCAAAAGAGGGGACTAGCGGGAGGTTTAGGGGCCTACAATGAGCAGTTCTTC.

This rearrangement joins TRBV5-6 to TRBJ1-2; maybe TRBD1 (5 bases). The V end lost 3 bases, the J end lost 5 bases, and 17 bases lay between the germline ends. Germline V lookup: CDR1 SGHDT, CDR2 YYEEEE. The CDR3 loop spans 15 amino acids. CDR3: CASSSTPTDIYGYTF. The CDR3 coding sequence is TGTGCCAGCAGCTCAACCCCGACGGACATATATGGCTACACCTTC.